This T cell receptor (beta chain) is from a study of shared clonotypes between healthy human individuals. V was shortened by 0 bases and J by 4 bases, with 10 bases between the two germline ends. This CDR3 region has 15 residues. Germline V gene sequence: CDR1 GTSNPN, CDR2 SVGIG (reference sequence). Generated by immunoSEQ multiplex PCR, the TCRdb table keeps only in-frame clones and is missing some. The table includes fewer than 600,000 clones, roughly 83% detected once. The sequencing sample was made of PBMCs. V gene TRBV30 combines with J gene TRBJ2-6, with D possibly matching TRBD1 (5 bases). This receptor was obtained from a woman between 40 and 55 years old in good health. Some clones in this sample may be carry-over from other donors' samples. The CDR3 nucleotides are TGTGCCTGGAGTGTAGGGGCTTCCGGGGCCAACGTCCTGACTTTC. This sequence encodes CAWSVGASGANVLTF.